The T cell receptor (beta chain) described here comes from a study of a mutant IDH1 vaccine in newly diagnosed glioma. CDR1 GTSNPN and CDR2 SVGIG come from the germline V gene (reference sequence). V lost 1 base to trimming and J lost 0 bases, with 15 bases between them. The CDR3 runs to 16 residues. The table came from immunoSEQ multiplex PCR; TCRdb's copy has only in-frame clones and leaves some out. The table has roughly 25,000 clones, less than 85% seen once; the top ten hold about 31%. As to this clone: No antigen is known for it.

Time point of the sample: week 35, safety follow-up. Each vaccine dose was 300 ug of mutant IDH1 20-mer peptide, with topical imiquimod. Material: PBMCs, obtained from a glioma patient whose treatment included an IDH1 peptide vaccine. The sequence was collected from a man aged 25-45 years with glioma. V gene TRBV30 combines with J gene TRBJ1-1; D might be TRBD1 (5 bases). The CDR3 sequence is CAWSGGESGVNTEAFF. CDR3 coding DNA: TGTGCCTGGAGTGGAGGGGAGTCGGGAGTGAACACTGAAGCTTTCTTT.